One T cell receptor (beta chain) is described in this entry. In the study's own analysis: Estimation of nucleated cell counts relied on the amplification of reference gene primers. TCRdb keeps only in-frame clones here, not all; method: immunoSEQ multiplex PCR. That table furnishes V, J and clone size, whereas the DNA furnished D and trimming. In the table there are over 150,000 clones, around 90% of which are singletons. The source of the sample is a study of blood T cell repertoires in COVID-19. Germline CDR1 is SGHRS and CDR2 is YFSETQ. The CDR3 length is 14 residues. V shed 4 bases, J shed 7 bases, and the junction held 7 bases outside the gene matches.

Input material: peripheral blood. The gene calls are TRBV5-1 and TRBJ1-4, with TRBD1 matching 7 bases. The clonotype was recovered from a man aged 50-59 years with acute or convalescent COVID-19. For the CDR3, the DNA is TGCGCCAGCAGCGCCGGGACAGTGGGTGAAAAACTGTTTTTT. Its translation is CASSAGTVGEKLFF.